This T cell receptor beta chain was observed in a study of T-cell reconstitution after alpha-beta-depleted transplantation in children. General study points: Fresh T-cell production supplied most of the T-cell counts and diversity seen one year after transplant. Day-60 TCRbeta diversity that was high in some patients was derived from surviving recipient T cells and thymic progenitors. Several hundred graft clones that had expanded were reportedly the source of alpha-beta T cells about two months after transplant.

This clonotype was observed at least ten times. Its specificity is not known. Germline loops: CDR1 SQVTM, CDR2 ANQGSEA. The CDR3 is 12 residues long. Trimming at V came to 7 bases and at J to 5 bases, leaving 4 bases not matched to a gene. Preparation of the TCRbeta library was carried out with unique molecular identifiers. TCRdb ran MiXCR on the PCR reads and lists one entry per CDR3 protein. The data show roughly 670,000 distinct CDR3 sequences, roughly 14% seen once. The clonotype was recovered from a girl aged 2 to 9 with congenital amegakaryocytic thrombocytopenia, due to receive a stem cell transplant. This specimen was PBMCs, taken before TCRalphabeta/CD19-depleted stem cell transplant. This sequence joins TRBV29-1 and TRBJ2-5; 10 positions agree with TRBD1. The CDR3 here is CSAGQGGETQYF. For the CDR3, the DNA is TGCAGCGCCGGACAGGGGGGCGAGACCCAGTACTTC.